The 14 T cell receptor beta chains below were found in one sample sequenced in a study of T cell responses to AZD1222 COVID-19 vaccine. Profiled with immunoSEQ multiplex PCR; TCRdb holds only in-frame clones, not every one. The sample carries some 190,000 clones, approximately 86% recorded once. The material was peripheral blood, obtained on day 0 of AZD1222 vaccination. The receptor set was obtained from an adult in good health.

This sequence joins TRBV7-6 and TRBJ1-4; perhaps TRBD1 as D (6 bases). From germline, CDR1 is SGHVS and CDR2 FNYEAQ. V gave up 5 bases and J gave up 8 bases, with 18 bases separating them. The CDR3 contains 15 residues. Here the CDR3 reads CASSPLIQGKEKLFF. The CDR3 nucleotides are TGTGCCAGCAGCCCACTTATCCAGGGGAAGGAAAAACTGTTTTTT. Full variable domain (missing parts from reference TRBV7-6 and TRBJ1-4): GAGVSQSPRYKVTKRGQDVALRCDPISGHVSLYWYRQALGQGPEFLTYFNYEAQQDKSGLPNDRFSAERPEGSISTLTIQRTEQRDSAMYRCASSPLIQGKEKLFFGSGTQLSVL.

The chain couples TRBV6-6 to TRBJ2-5, with 9 nucleotides matching TRBD1. CDR1 MNHNY and CDR2 SVGAGI come from the germline V gene (reference sequence). J was trimmed by 6 bases and V by 4 bases; bases with no gene match: 12. The CDR3 runs to 16 residues. The DNA for the CDR3 is TGTGCCAGCAGTTCTCCCGGAGGGACAGGGAGTAAGACCCAGTACTTC. Its translation is CASSSPGGTGSKTQYF.

The V and J genes are TRBV28 and TRBJ1-2; 7 nucleotides match TRBD1. CDR3 length: 17 residues. J lost 6 bases, V lost 3 bases, and 16 bases had no gene match. Germline V gene lookup returns CDR1 MDHEN and CDR2 SYDVKM. The CDR3 loop is CASSLITPLTGEDGYTF. The CDR3 DNA reads as TGTGCCAGCAGTTTGATCACCCCCTTAACAGGGGAGGATGGCTACACCTTC.

The V call is TRBV28, the J call TRBJ1-1; 7 bases are a match to TRBD1. The V and J ends lost 5 bases and 4 bases, in that order; junction bases with no gene match: 4. CDR1 MDHEN and CDR2 SYDVKM come from the germline V gene. The CDR3 totals 13 residues. The CDR3 loop is CASSRQGITEAFF. CDR3 sequence (DNA): TGTGCCAGCAGTCGACAGGGTATCACTGAAGCTTTCTTT.

On this clone itself: Other nucleotide sequences in the sample specify the same CDR3. The chain recombines TRBV19 with TRBJ2-3; no clear D gene. Germline V gene lookup returns CDR1 LNHDA and CDR2 SQIVND (reference sequence). Trimming left V 7 bases short and J 0 bases short, with 11 bases between. The CDR3 contains 14 residues. For the CDR3, the DNA is TGTGCCAGTACCGCCACTTCTAGCACAGATACGCAGTATTTT. Translated: CASTATSSTDTQYF.

The genes are TRBV14 and TRBJ2-6; perhaps D is TRBD1 or TRBD2 (6 bases each). Between the trimmed V and J ends, which lost 3 bases and 3 bases, there was a span of 9 bases. CDR1 is SGHDN and CDR2 is FVKESK in the germline V gene. The CDR3 runs 15 residues. DNA of the CDR3: TGTGCCAGCAGCCATGGGGGGCTTGGGGCCAACGTCCTGACTTTC. Translation: CASSHGGLGANVLTF. The full variable domain, completed using reference TRBV14 and TRBJ2-6, is EAGVTQFPSHSVIEKGQTVTLRCDPISGHDNLYWYRRVMGKEIKFLLHFVKESKQDESGMPNNRFLAERTGGTYSTLKVQPAELEDSGVYFCASSHGGLGANVLTFGAGSRLTVL.

The V gene is TRBV7-9, the J gene TRBJ2-2; 7 bases map to TRBD2. From germline, CDR1 is SEHNR and CDR2 FQNEAQ (reference sequence). Trimming took 5 bases from V and 4 from J; bases not matched to a gene: 10. The CDR3 length is 16 residues. CDR3 in amino acids: CASSTKPGLTTGELFF. Here the CDR3 DNA reads TGTGCCAGCAGCACAAAACCGGGACTAACCACCGGGGAGCTGTTTTTT.

This clone was detected only once. This chain uses TRBV19 with TRBJ1-1; D possibly corresponds to TRBD1 (5 bases). CDR1 LNHDA and CDR2 SQIVND come from the germline V gene (reference sequence). The CDR3 sequence is 16 residues long. The V end was cut by 0 bases, the J end by 11 bases, with 22 bases between. The CDR3 reads CASSIEWGEMGDTAFF. As DNA, the CDR3 is TGTGCCAGTAGTATAGAATGGGGAGAGATGGGGGATACGGCTTTCTTT.

This chain links TRBV6-2 or TRBV6-3 with TRBJ2-2, with D possibly TRBD1 on 5 matching bases. The V gene's germline CDR1 is MNHEY and CDR2 SVGEGT. This CDR3 is built from 13 residues. V dropped 2 bases and J dropped 9 bases, with 10 bases sitting between them. The CDR3 loop reads CASSYNRPRELFF. CDR3 sequence (DNA): TGTGCCAGCAGTTACAACAGGCCTAGGGAGCTGTTTTTT.

The chain is built from TRBV7-8 and TRBJ1-1, with a weak D call TRBD1 (5 bases). Germline CDR1 reads SGHVS; CDR2 reads FQNEAQ. Trimming cost V 7 bases and J 10 bases, with 16 bases left between them. The CDR3 sequence is 12 residues long. CDR3 DNA: TGTGCCAGCACCCAGGATGACAGAACAGCTTTCTTT. Translated, it gives CASTQDDRTAFF.

This chain uses TRBV19 with TRBJ1-6; D is undetermined. V lost 0 bases to trimming and J lost 14 bases, with 8 bases between them. The germline CDR1 and CDR2 sequences are LNHDA and SQIVND (reference sequence). There are 12 residues in the CDR3. The CDR3 is CASSIDATTLHF. CDR3 DNA: TGTGCCAGTAGTATAGACGCGACCACCCTCCACTTT.

V usage is TRBV27 and J usage is TRBJ2-2; 7 nucleotides line up with TRBD1. The germline CDR1 and CDR2 sequences are MNHEY and SMNVEV (reference sequence). The length of the CDR3 is 16 residues. Trimming took 4 bases from V and 1 from J; bases not matched to a gene: 6. CDR3 loop: CASSSTGVQNTGELFF. The CDR3 bases are TGTGCCAGCAGTTCTACAGGGGTTCAGAACACCGGGGAGCTGTTTTTT.

The chain joins TRBV14 to TRBJ2-7; TRBD1 or TRBD2 may be the D gene (5 bases each). Trimming took off 0 bases at V and 3 bases at J, with 12 bases between the two ends. This CDR3 has 15 amino acids. Germline V gene lookup returns CDR1 SGHDN and CDR2 FVKESK. CDR3: CASSQEPGPHYEQYF. Written as DNA, the CDR3 is TGTGCCAGCAGCCAAGAGCCGGGGCCTCACTACGAGCAGTACTTC.

The rearrangement links TRBV4-1 to TRBJ1-1; D is unclear. This CDR3 is 15 amino acids long. V was pared by 6 bases and J by 1 base, with 15 bases between. Germline CDR1 MGHRA, CDR2 YSYEKL. CDR3 coding DNA: TGCGCCAGCAGGCCGCTACAGAGTCCGAACACTGAAGCTTTCTTT. This gives the protein CASRPLQSPNTEAFF.